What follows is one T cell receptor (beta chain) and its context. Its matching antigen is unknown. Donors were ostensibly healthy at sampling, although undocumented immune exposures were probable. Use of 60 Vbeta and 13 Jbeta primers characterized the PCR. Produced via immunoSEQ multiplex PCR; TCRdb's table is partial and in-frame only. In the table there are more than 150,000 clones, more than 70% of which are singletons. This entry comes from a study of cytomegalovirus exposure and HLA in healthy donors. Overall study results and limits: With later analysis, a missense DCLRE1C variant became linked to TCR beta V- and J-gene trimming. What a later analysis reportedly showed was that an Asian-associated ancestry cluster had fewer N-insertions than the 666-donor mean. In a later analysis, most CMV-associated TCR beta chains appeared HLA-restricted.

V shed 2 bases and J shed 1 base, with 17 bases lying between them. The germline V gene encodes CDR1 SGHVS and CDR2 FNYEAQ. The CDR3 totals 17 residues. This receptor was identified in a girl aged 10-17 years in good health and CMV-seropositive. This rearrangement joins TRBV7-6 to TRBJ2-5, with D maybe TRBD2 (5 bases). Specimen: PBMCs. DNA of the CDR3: TGTGCCAGCAGCTTACTTTTTCGGGGTTTAGTCCAAGAGACCCAGTACTTC. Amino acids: CASSLLFRGLVQETQYF.